The T cell receptor beta chain under discussion was sequenced for a study of molecular identifiers for immune sequencing clone quantification. Germline V gene lookup returns CDR1 SGHNT and CDR2 YYREEE (reference sequence). The CDR3 is 18 residues long. V lost 6 bases and J lost 7, with 31 bases in between. TCRdb itself ran the PCR reads through MiXCR, one entry per CDR3 protein. The sample shows 400,000 to 600,000 distinct CDR3 sequences, about a fifth of them seen only once. The specimen was naive CD8+ T cells from blood, with Jurkat cell RNA spiked in. The sample's subset: FACS-sorted CD8+CD4-CCR7+CD45RA+ naive T cells. The rearrangement links TRBV5-4 to TRBJ1-1, with D perhaps matching TRBD1 (5 bases). The receptor comes from a human donor in good health. Some libraries in this study had Jurkat cell RNA spiked in. The CDR3 DNA follows: TGTGCCAGCACCCTGGGGCCAGGCCACTATCTCAGCCCGGATGAAGCTTTCTTT. It codes for CASTLGPGHYLSPDEAFF.